The next 7 T cell receptor beta chains were all read from a single sample in a study of vaccination and CD4 T cells after COVID-19. Indicated treatment: approximately 9-day PBMC culture with coronavirus spike peptide pools or control peptides (ViraFEST assay). Which antigens these TCRs recognize remains unknown. Cultured CD4+ T cell DNA underwent sequencing with the Oncomine TCR Beta short-read assay. Each CDR3 protein is one row after TCRdb ran MiXCR on the PCR reads. The sample has around 14,000 distinct CDR3 sequences, approximately 53% seen once. Specimen: CD4+ T cells from blood, cultured in vitro, collected before SARS-CoV-2 vaccination. These receptors all stem from a human donor who had recovered from COVID-19.

The chain combines TRBV27 with TRBJ2-5; no reliable D call. Germline-derived CDR1 and CDR2 are MNHEY and SMNVEV (reference sequence). V lost 6 bases, J lost 1 base, and 9 bases lay in between. This CDR3 spans 13 amino acids. CDR3 in amino acids: CASRQRAQETQYF. CDR3 sequence (DNA): TGTGCCAGCAGACAGAGAGCCCAAGAGACCCAGTACTTC.

There are a few counts of this clonotype. The chain couples TRBV7-3 to TRBJ2-2; 7 bases agree with TRBD2. Germline lookup yields CDR1 SGHTA and CDR2 FQGTGA. This CDR3 comprises 16 residues. V trimming: 2 bases; J trimming: 7 bases; junction bases outside the gene matches: 10. The chain's CDR3 is CASSLQREVYGGELFF. CDR3 DNA: TGTGCCAGCAGCTTACAACGGGAGGTATACGGCGGGGAGCTGTTTTTT.

The V and J genes are TRBV7-7 and TRBJ2-2; TRBD2 matches at 13 bases. The CDR3 spans 17 residues. With 5 bases clipped from V and 0 bases from J, the junction kept 3 bases outside the gene matches. Germline values: CDR1 SSHAT, CDR2 FNYEAQ (reference sequence). CDR3 region: CASSVLAGGANTGELFF. CDR3 coding DNA: TGTGCCAGCAGCGTACTAGCGGGAGGGGCGAACACCGGGGAGCTGTTTTTT.

The CDR3 DNA sequence: TGTGCCACCAGTGACCCTGGGACTAGCGCCTCTTCCTACAATGAGCAGTTCTTC. This translates into CATSDPGTSASSYNEQFF. The rearrangement joins TRBV24-1 to TRBJ2-1, with 10 bases aligning to TRBD2. V trimming: 4 bases; J trimming: 1 base; junction bases outside the gene matches: 9. Germline V CDR1 and CDR2: KGHDR, SFDVKD. The CDR3 loop spans 18 amino acids.

The J gene is TRBJ1-4, the V gene TRBV20-1, with 11 bases matching TRBD1. Losses at the gene ends were 6 bases for V and 7 bases for J; bases not matched to a gene: 4. Germline V gene sequence: CDR1 DFQATT, CDR2 SNEGSKA (reference sequence). This CDR3 comprises 13 residues. CDR3: CSARDRGSEKLFF. CDR3 nucleotide sequence: TGCAGTGCCCGGGACAGGGGGAGTGAAAAACTGTTTTTT.

The chain employs TRBV2 and TRBJ2-1; tentatively, D is TRBD1 (5 bases). The CDR3 has 13 residues. Looked up from germline, CDR1 is SNHLY and CDR2 is FYNNEI. V was trimmed by 6 bases and J by 6 bases, leaving 12 bases between them. This CDR3 is CASSRIGANEQFF. The DNA of the CDR3 is TGTGCCAGCAGCCGTATTGGGGCCAATGAGCAGTTCTTC.

The V and J genes are TRBV4-2 and TRBJ2-5; 10 bases fit TRBD2. Trimming at V came to 4 bases and at J to 1 base, leaving 6 bases not matched to a gene. The CDR3 totals 16 residues. CDR1 and CDR2 (germline): LGHNA, YNFKEQ. CDR3 amino acids: CASSRRLAGLQETQYF. For the CDR3, the DNA is TGTGCCAGCAGCCGTCGACTAGCGGGCCTCCAAGAGACCCAGTACTTC.